These 31 T cell receptor beta chains share one sample of origin, sequenced in a study of T cells in Graves' hyperthyroidism and ophthalmopathy. Authors of the study amplified TCR beta CDR3 regions from RNA transcripts. The HTBI primer set was used in a first-round RT-PCR of the TCR CDR3. TCRdb recomputed calls from the multiplex PCR reads with MiXCR, one row per CDR3 protein. The sample shows around 280,000 distinct CDR3 sequences, 10% to 15% of them seen only once. The sequenced sample was blood. These receptor sequences come from a young woman with Graves' hyperthyroidism that later progressed to Graves' ophthalmopathy.

This clonotype was found once. CDR3 in DNA: TGTGCCAGCAGCGTTGGGACAGGGATCTACGAGCAGTACTTC. As protein: CASSVGTGIYEQYF. The chain has TRBV11-2 and TRBJ2-7, with TRBD1 matching 9 bases. The CDR3 runs 14 residues. V dropped 5 bases and J dropped 3; count of bases not matched to a gene: 5. From germline, CDR1 is SGHAT and CDR2 FQNNGV.

In this sample, this clonotype turned up a few times. V usage is TRBV7-2 and J usage is TRBJ2-1; 10 nucleotides agree with TRBD2. CDR3 length: 15 amino acids. From germline, CDR1 is SGHTA and CDR2 FQGNSA. V shed 3 bases, J shed 9 bases, and the junction held 8 bases outside the gene matches. CDR3 sequence (DNA): TGTGCCAGCAGCTTGGGGCTAGCGGGAGAAGGTGAGCAGTTCTTC. Residues: CASSLGLAGEGEQFF.

This clonotype was seen at least ten times. The chain employs TRBV6-2 or TRBV6-3 and TRBJ2-1; D may correspond to TRBD1 or TRBD2 (5 bases each). Germline lookup yields CDR1 MNHEY and CDR2 SVGEGT. There are 16 residues in the CDR3. V was clipped by 2 bases and J by 3 bases, with 14 bases between them. In nucleotides, the CDR3 is TGTGCCAGCAGTTACCGCGTAGGTGGGGGCTACAATGAGCAGTTCTTC. It encodes CASSYRVGGGYNEQFF.

The chain joins TRBV6-1 to TRBJ1-5; no clear D gene. The CDR3 has 11 residues. Germline CDR1 and CDR2: MNHNS and SASEGT. Trimming shortened V by 4 bases and J by 16 bases, and 14 bases separated the two germline ends. The CDR3 sequence is CASSAPGKVHF. The CDR3, as DNA: TGTGCCAGCAGTGCCCCTGGAAAAGTACATTTT.

This chain uses TRBV20-1 with TRBJ2-3; D is ambiguous. Between the trimmed V and J ends, which lost 5 bases and 7 bases, there was a span of 16 bases. Germline-derived CDR1 and CDR2 are DFQATT and SNEGSKA (reference sequence). This CDR3 region has 13 residues. The CDR3 reads CSAPDPSINTQYF. The CDR3 DNA reads TGCAGTGCTCCTGACCCCTCTATCAATACGCAGTATTTT.

There are many counts of this clonotype. V is TRBV30 and J is TRBJ2-3; 7 bases agree with TRBD2. There are 11 residues in the CDR3. After removal of 5 bases from V and 5 bases from J, the junction contained 1 base not matched to a gene. Germline assignment: CDR1 GTSNPN and CDR2 SVGIG (reference sequence). CDR3 in amino acids: CAWAGEDTQYF. DNA of the CDR3: TGTGCCTGGGCGGGGGAAGATACGCAGTATTTT.

This clonotype was seen many times. The CDR3 DNA follows: TGTGCCAGCCGACAATGGGAGGATACGCAGTATTTT. Residues: CASRQWEDTQYF. The V gene is TRBV12-3 or TRBV12-4, the J gene TRBJ2-3; TRBD2 is a possible D gene (5 bases). CDR3 size: 12 residues. Trimming pared 8 bases from V and 6 bases from J, leaving 12 bases between.

In this sample, this clonotype turned up a few times. V gene TRBV13 combines with J gene TRBJ2-2; no clear D. CDR1 and CDR2 from the germline V gene are PRHDT and FYEKMQ (reference sequence). Trimming cost V 5 bases and J 3 bases, with 10 bases left between them. CDR3 length equals 14 residues. Here the CDR3 reads CASSPHADTGELFF. Written as DNA, the CDR3 is TGTGCCAGCAGCCCGCATGCGGACACCGGGGAGCTGTTTTTT. The entire variable domain, with the rest obtained from reference TRBV13 and TRBJ2-2, is as follows: AAGVIQSPRHLIKEKRETATLKCYPIPRHDTVYWYQQGPGQDPQFLISFYEKMQSDKGSIPDRFSAQQFSDYHSELNMSSLELGDSALYFCASSPHADTGELFFGEGSRLTVL.

This clonotype has at least ten counts. This chain links TRBV12-3 or TRBV12-4 with TRBJ1-6; D gene unclear. The ends were cut back, 6 bases at V and 6 bases at J, with 9 bases in the middle. This CDR3 spans 13 amino acids. The CDR3 DNA reads as TGTGCCAGCAGCACCGCCTTTAATTCACCCCTCCACTTT. Translation gives CASSTAFNSPLHF.

The genes are TRBV6-2 or TRBV6-3 and TRBJ1-6, with TRBD1 as a possible D gene (5 bases). There are 16 residues in the CDR3. V gave up 0 bases and J gave up 10 bases, with 16 bases separating them. The germline V gene has CDR1 MNHEY and CDR2 SVGEGT. The CDR3: CASSYSGGQHSSPLHF. CDR3 DNA sequence: TGTGCCAGCAGTTACTCGGGTGGACAACATAGCTCACCCCTCCACTTT.

Ten or more counts support this clonotype. V gene TRBV27 combines with J gene TRBJ2-6, with 12 positions matching TRBD1. Trimming at V came to 6 bases and at J to 2 bases, leaving 5 bases not matched to a gene. Germline assignment: CDR1 MNHEY and CDR2 SMNVEV (reference sequence). CDR3 size: 17 residues. The CDR3 protein is CASRAGTGGAGANVLTF. The CDR3 nucleotides read TGTGCCAGCAGGGCCGGGACAGGGGGCGCTGGGGCCAACGTCCTGACTTTC.

At least ten counts were recorded for this clonotype. This rearrangement joins TRBV30 to TRBJ1-6; D may be TRBD1 (6 bases). CDR1 is GTSNPN and CDR2 is SVGIG in the germline V gene (reference sequence). V lost 7 bases to trimming and J lost 10 bases, with 17 bases between them. The CDR3 has 13 residues. The CDR3 region is CAYPDSAGSPLHF. The DNA of the CDR3 is TGTGCCTACCCGGACAGCGCCGGATCACCCCTCCACTTT.

This clonotype was observed many times. The chain couples TRBV12-3 or TRBV12-4 to TRBJ1-6; TRBD1 might be the D (5 bases). The CDR3 covers 16 residues. Trimming took off 5 bases at V and 6 bases at J, with 17 bases between the two ends. The CDR3 region has the DNA TGTGCCAGCAGTCCTAGGACATGGGTCGGTAATTCACCCCTCCACTTT. Translated: CASSPRTWVGNSPLHF.

This clonotype showed up many times. The V and J genes are TRBV6-2 or TRBV6-3 and TRBJ2-1; 9 nucleotides agree with TRBD2. The CDR3 is 13 amino acids. With 7 bases clipped from V and 3 bases from J, the junction kept 1 base outside the gene matches. Germline assignment: CDR1 MNHEY and CDR2 SVGEGT. Written as DNA, the CDR3 is TGTGCCAGCAAAGCGGGAGGCTACAATGAGCAGTTCTTC. It specifies CASKAGGYNEQFF.

The rearrangement uses TRBV6-2 or TRBV6-3 and TRBJ2-5; 10 bases fit TRBD2. CDR3 length: 15 residues. Per the germline V gene, CDR1 is MNHEY and CDR2 is SVGEGT. V gave up 6 bases and J gave up 2 bases; unmatched junction bases: 6. The CDR3 DNA reads TGTGCCAGCAGCCTGACTAGCGGGTATCAAGAGACCCAGTACTTC. Encoded protein: CASSLTSGYQETQYF.

This clonotype appeared many times. The rearrangement links TRBV27 to TRBJ1-1, with no clear D. The ends were cut back, 3 bases at V and 0 bases at J, with 14 bases in the middle. The germline gives CDR1 MNHEY, CDR2 SMNVEV (reference sequence). This CDR3 comprises 16 residues. CDR3 loop: CASSLREYLMNTEAFF. DNA of the CDR3: TGTGCCAGCAGTTTGAGAGAGTACCTCATGAACACTGAAGCTTTCTTT.

This clonotype was seen repeatedly, ten times or more. The chain joins TRBV2 to TRBJ2-1, with D hard to call. CDR1 and CDR2 from the germline V gene are SNHLY and FYNNEI. The length of the CDR3 is 13 residues. The V and J ends lost 2 bases and 0 bases respectively, with 2 bases between them. The DNA of the CDR3 is TGTGCCAGCAGTGAAATCTCCTACAATGAGCAGTTCTTC. Amino acid sequence: CASSEISYNEQFF.

This clonotype was counted ten times or more. V is TRBV7-9 and J is TRBJ2-3, with D hard to call. Germline V gene lookup returns CDR1 SEHNR and CDR2 FQNEAQ (reference sequence). Trimming took 4 bases from V and 0 from J, leaving 8 bases between them. The CDR3 runs 14 residues. The CDR3 DNA sequence: TGTGCCAGCAGCTCCGCCCAGAGCACAGATACGCAGTATTTT. This codes for CASSSAQSTDTQYF.

This clonotype was seen at least ten times. The gene calls are TRBV28 and TRBJ2-1, with TRBD2 matching 16 bases. V shed 3 bases and J 15 bases; nucleotides not matched to a gene: 11. The CDR3 has 16 amino acids. Germline V lookup: CDR1 MDHEN, CDR2 SYDVKM. CDR3 protein: CASSFTGLAGGGRGFF. CDR3 nucleotide sequence: TGTGCCAGCAGTTTTACGGGACTAGCGGGAGGGGGGCGGGGGTTCTTC. Full variable domain (outside the CDR3, taken from reference TRBV28 and TRBJ2-1): DVKVTQSSRYLVKRTGEKVFLECVQDMDHENMFWYRQDPGLGLRLIYFSYDVKMKEKGDIPEGYSVSREKKERFSLILESASTNQTSMYLCASSFTGLAGGGRGFFGPGTRLTVL.

This clonotype was observed many times. J is TRBJ2-1 and V is TRBV6-1; D remains ambiguous. Germline lookup yields CDR1 MNHNS and CDR2 SASEGT. This CDR3 has 15 residues. Trimming took off 3 bases at V and 11 bases at J, with 20 bases between the two ends. Here the CDR3 reads CASSDRPSGRHKQFF. CDR3 sequence (DNA): TGTGCCAGCAGTGATCGCCCATCGGGTCGCCATAAGCAGTTCTTC.

This clonotype was observed many times. V is TRBV30 and J is TRBJ1-2; 10 nucleotides line up with TRBD1. CDR1 is GTSNPN and CDR2 is SVGIG in the germline V gene (reference sequence). J was trimmed by 10 bases and V by 4 bases; bases with no gene match: 12. CDR3 length: 14 amino acids. CDR3 in DNA: TGTGCCTGGAAGGGACAGGGGAAGATCGTTGCCTACACCTTC. This gives the protein CAWKGQGKIVAYTF.

In this sample, this clonotype turned up many times. This sequence joins TRBV6-2 or TRBV6-3 and TRBJ2-1; unclear D gene. V shed 7 bases and J shed 5 bases, with 9 bases lying between them. CDR3 size: 12 residues. Germline-derived CDR1 and CDR2 are MNHEY and SVGEGT. CDR3 sequence (DNA): TGTGCCAGCACTCGACCTGACAATGAGCAGTTCTTC. Residues: CASTRPDNEQFF.

This clonotype appeared a few times. The chain carries TRBV4-3 and TRBJ2-3, with 8 bases aligning to TRBD2. This CDR3 is built from 16 residues. Germline V CDR1 and CDR2: LGHNA, YSLEER. Losses at the gene ends were 0 bases for V and 6 bases for J; bases not matched to a gene: 8. For the CDR3, the DNA is TGCGCCAGCAGCCAAGATTCCGGGGGGGGTGCGGATACGCAGTATTTT. Residues: CASSQDSGGGADTQYF.

This clonotype was counted a few times. Compared with germline, one end of the junction differs, possibly owing to a read error. The V call is TRBV30, the J call TRBJ2-6; D is perhaps TRBD1 (5 bases). CDR3 size: 15 residues. Germline V lookup: CDR1 GTSNPN, CDR2 SVGIG (reference sequence). The CDR3 region is CAWSGQLTGVNVLTF. The CDR3 coding sequence is TGTGCCTGGAGTGGACAGCTGACTGGGGTCAACGTCCTGACTTTC.

The sample holds many counts of this clonotype. The chain combines TRBV11-2 with TRBJ2-3; 7 bases fit TRBD2. V lost 1 base, J lost 2 bases, and 6 bases stayed unmatched. The CDR3 sequence is 16 residues long. Germline V gene data show CDR1 as SGHAT and CDR2 as FQNNGV. CDR3: CASSLGASGPTDTQYF. As DNA, the CDR3 is TGTGCCAGCAGCTTAGGAGCTAGCGGTCCCACAGATACGCAGTATTTT.

As for this clonotype: A read error is possible here, since a much larger clone lies one base away. J is TRBJ2-2 and V is TRBV12-3 or TRBV12-4; 11 positions agree with TRBD2. The CDR3 covers 16 residues. Trimming cost V 8 bases and J 4 bases; bases outside gene matches: 9. Written as DNA, the CDR3 is TGTGCCAGCGGCGGCGTAGCGGGAGGGGTCACCGGGGAGCTGTTTTTT. Protein sequence: CASGGVAGGVTGELFF.

This clonotype was picked up a small number of times. This may arise from a read error, as a much more abundant clone is one base away. The V call is TRBV15, the J call TRBJ1-2; D possibly corresponds to TRBD1 (5 bases). CDR3 length: 16 amino acids. Germline CDR1 LNHNV, CDR2 YYDKDF (reference sequence). The chain's CDR3 is CVTSRNRDGLNYGYTF. The CDR3 nucleotides are TGTGTCACCAGCAGAAACCGGGACGGACTTAACTATGGCTACACCTTC.

This clonotype was counted ten times or more. J is TRBJ2-1 and V is TRBV7-3; tentative D call: TRBD2 (5 bases). V was cut by 5 bases and J by 10 bases, with 9 bases left in between. There are 11 residues in the CDR3. Per germline, CDR1 SGHTA and CDR2 FQGTGA. The CDR3 protein is CASSEGREQFF. Written as DNA, the CDR3 is TGTGCCAGCAGCGAAGGGAGAGAGCAGTTCTTC.

This clonotype was recorded many times. The genes are TRBV6-1 and TRBJ1-1; D is perhaps TRBD1 (6 bases). The V gene's germline CDR1 is MNHNS and CDR2 SASEGT. The germline V and J ends were trimmed by 4 bases and 7 bases, with 16 bases remaining between them. This CDR3 comprises 14 residues. This chain's CDR3 is CASSVRTDLLEAFF. DNA of the CDR3: TGTGCCAGCAGTGTCCGGACAGACCTGCTTGAAGCTTTCTTT.

This clonotype was picked up many times. The V and J genes are TRBV10-3 and TRBJ1-1; no firm D call. V shed 2 bases and J shed 6 bases, with 7 bases lying between them. Germline V gene lookup returns CDR1 ENHRY and CDR2 SYGVKD. This CDR3 has 12 amino acids. CDR3 in DNA: TGTGCCATCAGTGAGGCGGCAGCTGAAGCTTTCTTT. It specifies CAISEAAAEAFF.

The chain links TRBV19 to TRBJ2-1; D possibly corresponds to TRBD2 (5 bases). Per the germline V gene, CDR1 is LNHDA and CDR2 is SQIVND (reference sequence). V lost 3 bases and J lost 7, with 7 bases in between. CDR3 length: 12 residues. In nucleotides, the CDR3 is TGTGCCAGTAGTATTTGGGAGAATGAGCAGTTCTTC. Translation gives CASSIWENEQFF.